This passage covers 24 T cell receptor beta chains from one sample sequenced in a study of blood T cell repertoires in COVID-19. Assay used: immunoSEQ multiplex PCR; TCRdb lists only in-frame clones, some missing. Of 200,000 to 250,000 clones in the sample, 60% to 85% were seen once. Input material: peripheral blood. The receptors derive from a woman in her 70s with acute or convalescent COVID-19.

V usage is TRBV11-2 and J usage is TRBJ1-3; maybe TRBD1 (5 bases). This CDR3 contains 14 residues. Germline lookup yields CDR1 SGHAT and CDR2 FQNNGV. Trimming took 2 bases from V and 7 from J, leaving 12 bases between them. CDR3 bases: TGTGCCAGCAGCTTAAGTGACAGTATGAACACCATATATTTT. Translating it yields CASSLSDSMNTIYF. The whole variable domain, filled in from reference TRBV11-2 and TRBJ1-3, reads EAGVAQSPRYKIIEKRQSVAFWCNPISGHATLYWYQQILGQGPKLLIQFQNNGVVDDSQLPKDRFSAERLKGVDSTLKIQPAKLEDSAVYLCASSLSDSMNTIYFGEGSWLTVV.

The rearrangement uses TRBV9 and TRBJ2-5; TRBD2 matches at 7 bases. This CDR3 contains 16 residues. The ends lost 4 bases at V and 2 bases at J; junction bases unmatched: 11. Germline V gene data show CDR1 as SGDLS and CDR2 as YYNGEE. Here the CDR3 DNA reads TGTGCCAGCAGCATTGGGTCGGGGGGTCCTCAAGAGACCCAGTACTTC. Translation: CASSIGSGGPQETQYF.

The table lists this clone with a few counts. This chain connects TRBV6-5 to TRBJ2-7; possible D gene TRBD1, 6 bases. Germline CDR1 and CDR2: MNHEY and SVGAGI. There are 14 residues in the CDR3. V dropped 8 bases and J dropped 2 bases, with 16 bases sitting between them. Written as DNA, the CDR3 is TGTGCCAGCGCCCACGACAGGTGGACCTACGAGCAGTACGTC. It translates to CASAHDRWTYEQYV.

V usage is TRBV5-1 and J usage is TRBJ2-2, with D tentatively TRBD2 (5 bases). Germline V gene lookup returns CDR1 SGHRS and CDR2 YFSETQ. This CDR3 contains 14 residues. Trimming took off 7 bases at V and 4 bases at J, with 14 bases between the two ends. The CDR3 DNA is TGCGCCAGCCGAGAGGGCGCGGGCACCGGGGAGCTGTTTTTT. Its translation is CASREGAGTGELFF.

The chain recombines TRBV7-2 with TRBJ2-7; 7 bases agree with TRBD1. The J segment lost 7 bases and the V segment lost 5 bases, leaving 2 bases of the junction unmatched. In germline, CDR1 is SGHTA, CDR2 FQGNSA. The CDR3 covers 11 residues. The CDR3 loop is CASSLQGEQYF. The CDR3, as DNA: TGTGCCAGCAGCCTACAGGGGGAGCAGTACTTC.

In DNA form, the CDR3 reads TGCGCCAGCAGCCAACAAACAGATACGCAGTATTTT. Protein product: CASSQQTDTQYF. The rearrangement joins TRBV5-1 to TRBJ2-3; D ambiguous. V dropped 4 bases and J dropped 3 bases, with 6 bases sitting between them. This CDR3 region has 12 residues. Germline V CDR1 and CDR2: SGHRS, YFSETQ. Using reference TRBV5-1 and TRBJ2-3 for the parts outside the CDR3, the full variable domain is KAGVTQTPRYLIKTRGQQVTLSCSPISGHRSVSWYQQTPGQGLQFLFEYFSETQRNKGNFPGRFSGRQFSNSRSEMNVSTLELGDSALYLCASSQQTDTQYFGPGTRLTVL.

The CDR3, as DNA: TGTGCCAGCAGCATAGGGACAGGGAACACTGAAGCTTTCTTT. Its protein product is CASSIGTGNTEAFF. V and J are TRBV5-5 and TRBJ1-1, with 8 bases matching TRBD1. Germline V gene lookup returns CDR1 SGHKS and CDR2 YYEKEE (reference sequence). Trimming cost V 4 bases and J 1 base; bases outside gene matches: 3. This CDR3 has 14 amino acids.

This chain links TRBV18 with TRBJ2-1; D is unclear. Germline values: CDR1 KGHSH, CDR2 LQKENI. The CDR3 totals 15 residues. V was pared by 2 bases and J by 7 bases, with 15 bases between. The CDR3 DNA follows: TGTGCCAGCTCACCAAACTTGGAGCAGCTGAATGAGCAGTTCTTC. It encodes CASSPNLEQLNEQFF.

J is TRBJ2-7 and V is TRBV3-1 (or the pseudogene TRBV3-2); 9 bases map to TRBD2. The CDR3 covers 14 residues. The V and J ends lost 0 bases and 5 bases, in that order; junction bases with no gene match: 2. The V gene's germline CDR1 is LGHDT and CDR2 YNNKEL (reference sequence). CDR3 sequence reads: CASSQDIAGDEQYF. The CDR3, as DNA: TGTGCCAGCAGCCAAGATATAGCGGGGGACGAGCAGTACTTC.

This clone was recorded once. At one of its ends the junction is not consistent with the germline gene, which may arise from a read error. The chain carries TRBV5-5 and TRBJ2-2; 9 bases are shared with TRBD2. CDR3 length: 18 residues. Per germline, CDR1 SGHKS and CDR2 YYEKEE (reference sequence). DNA of the CDR3: TGTGCCAGCAACTTGGGACGCGGGGGGGATCTCAACACCGGGGAGCTGTTTTTT. Amino acid sequence: CASNLGRGGDLNTGELFF.

The gene calls are TRBV4-1 and TRBJ1-2, with 7 positions matching TRBD1. The germline gives CDR1 MGHRA, CDR2 YSYEKL. J lost 3 bases, V lost 4 bases, and 11 bases had no gene match. This CDR3 comprises 16 residues. CDR3 amino acids: CASSRGQAVEHYGYTF. The CDR3, as DNA: TGCGCCAGCAGCCGCGGACAGGCGGTCGAACACTATGGCTACACCTTC.

This chain uses TRBV5-1 with TRBJ2-5; the match to TRBD2 covers 9 bases. Germline lookup yields CDR1 SGHRS and CDR2 YFSETQ. This CDR3 has 14 amino acids. The ends lost 7 bases at V and 5 bases at J; junction bases unmatched: 9. CDR3 coding DNA: TGCGCCAGCCACCGGGCGGGGGGGGAGGAGACCCAGTACTTC. This gives the protein CASHRAGGEETQYF. The complete variable domain, with remaining parts taken from reference TRBV5-1 and TRBJ2-5, reads KAGVTQTPRYLIKTRGQQVTLSCSPISGHRSVSWYQQTPGQGLQFLFEYFSETQRNKGNFPGRFSGRQFSNSRSEMNVSTLELGDSALYLCASHRAGGEETQYFGPGTRLLVL.

The chain links TRBV5-4 to TRBJ2-7; 11 positions agree with TRBD1. CDR1 and CDR2 from the germline V gene are SGHNT and YYREEE (reference sequence). The V and J ends lost 4 bases and 3 bases, in that order; junction bases with no gene match: 3. This CDR3 region has 14 residues. The CDR3 sequence: CASSGGTGGYEQYV. The CDR3 bases are TGTGCCAGCAGCGGCGGGACAGGGGGCTACGAGCAGTACGTC.

The genes are TRBV10-1 and TRBJ2-5, with D perhaps TRBD1 (6 bases). Germline V CDR1 and CDR2: WNHNN, SYGVQD (reference sequence). Trimming removed 3 bases from V and 5 bases from J, with 19 bases in between. The length of the CDR3 is 16 residues. This CDR3 is CASSDIQGRDRETQYF. CDR3 nucleotide sequence: TGCGCCAGCAGTGATATCCAGGGGAGAGATCGGGAGACCCAGTACTTC.

The count of this clone is one. The V and J genes are TRBV30 and TRBJ1-1, with no clear D. Germline lookup yields CDR1 GTSNPN and CDR2 SVGIG (reference sequence). The CDR3 covers 11 residues. Trimming took 3 bases from V and 1 from J, leaving 3 bases between them. The CDR3 bases are TGTGCCTGGAGACAGAACACTGAAGCTTTCTTT. It codes for CAWRQNTEAFF.

V is TRBV7-9 and J is TRBJ2-3; a possible D gene is TRBD2 (5 bases). CDR3 length: 13 amino acids. CDR1 and CDR2 from the germline V gene are SEHNR and FQNEAQ (reference sequence). The ends were cut back, 5 bases at V and 14 bases at J, with 20 bases in the middle. The CDR3 DNA reads as TGTGCCAGCAGCCCTTCTTTAACCGGGATATGGTATTTT. Amino acid sequence: CASSPSLTGIWYF.

The J gene is TRBJ2-5, the V gene TRBV5-6; maybe TRBD1 (5 bases). The V end was cut by 2 bases, the J end by 2 bases, with 10 bases between. The CDR3 spans 14 residues. Germline loops: CDR1 SGHDT, CDR2 YYEEEE. CDR3 amino acids: CASSFYRQQETQYF. The CDR3 DNA reads as TGTGCCAGCAGCTTTTACAGGCAACAAGAGACCCAGTACTTC.

This sequence joins TRBV27 and TRBJ2-7; 9 bases fit TRBD2. After removal of 4 bases from V and 0 bases from J, the junction contained 7 bases not matched to a gene. Looked up from germline, CDR1 is MNHEY and CDR2 is SMNVEV (reference sequence). The CDR3 covers 16 residues. The CDR3 loop is CASSSGLALSSYEQYV. The CDR3 DNA is TGTGCCAGCAGTTCAGGACTAGCGCTTAGCTCCTACGAGCAGTACGTC.

V and J are TRBV10-2 and TRBJ2-5; weak D call: TRBD2 (5 bases). Germline V gives CDR1 WSHSY, CDR2 SAAADI. V lost 0 bases and J lost 2, with 10 bases in between. The CDR3 contains 15 residues. CDR3 loop: CASSESNGVQETQYF. The CDR3, as DNA: TGCGCCAGCAGTGAGTCGAACGGGGTGCAAGAGACCCAGTACTTC.

On this clone itself: The identical CDR3 is also encoded by other nucleotide sequences in the sample. The CDR3 is CASSLQGGSYGYTF. In nucleotides, the CDR3 is TGTGCCAGCAGCTTACAGGGAGGGAGCTATGGCTACACCTTC. This rearrangement joins TRBV6-5 to TRBJ1-2; D might be TRBD1 (6 bases). This CDR3 spans 14 amino acids. V dropped 6 bases and J dropped 4 bases, with 15 bases sitting between them. CDR1 is MNHEY and CDR2 is SVGAGI in the germline V gene.

Turning to this clone: The identical CDR3 is also encoded by other nucleotide sequences in the sample. V usage is TRBV3-1 (or the pseudogene TRBV3-2) and J usage is TRBJ1-5, with D unresolved. V lost 0 bases and J 4 bases, leaving 4 bases between the germline ends. The CDR3 runs 13 residues. In germline, CDR1 is LGHDT, CDR2 YNNKEL (reference sequence). CDR3 protein: CASSQDGNQPQHF. CDR3 sequence (DNA): TGTGCCAGCAGCCAAGACGGGAATCAGCCCCAGCATTTT.

With respect to this clone: This sample includes further DNA sequences coding for the same CDR3. V is TRBV6-1 and J is TRBJ1-5; 8 nucleotides line up with TRBD1. Germline V lookup: CDR1 MNHNS, CDR2 SASEGT. The V and J ends lost 3 bases and 7 bases, in that order; junction bases with no gene match: 8. This CDR3 has 15 residues. The CDR3 nucleotides are TGTGCCAGCAGTGAGTCGACAGGGGTGGGACAGCCCCAGCATTTT. Translating it yields CASSESTGVGQPQHF.

The rearrangement uses TRBV19 and TRBJ1-6, with 9 bases aligning to TRBD1. CDR1 is LNHDA, CDR2 SQIVND, per germline (reference sequence). The length of the CDR3 is 14 residues. J was trimmed by 7 bases and V by 6 bases; bases with no gene match: 4. The CDR3 region has the DNA TGTGCCAGTAGGCTGACAGGGGGGAATTCACCCCTCCACTTT. Its protein is CASRLTGGNSPLHF.

This sequence joins TRBV5-1 and TRBJ1-3, with D tentatively TRBD1 (5 bases). Germline V gene data show CDR1 as SGHRS and CDR2 as YFSETQ. The V and J ends lost 7 bases and 2 bases respectively, with 16 bases between them. This CDR3 spans 15 amino acids. The DNA for the CDR3 is TGCGCCAGCCAGCTTCGGGGGGAGACTGGAAACACCATATATTTT. Its translation is CASQLRGETGNTIYF.